The 26 T cell receptor beta chains below were found in one sample sequenced in a study of OX40 agonist ivuxolimab in advanced cancers. Profiled with immunoSEQ multiplex PCR; TCRdb holds only in-frame clones, not every one. The sample consists of 90,000 to 100,000 clones, about 88% of them appearing once. This material consisted of CD4+ or CD8+ T cells sorted from blood, taken in a trial of the OX40 agonist ivuxolimab. These receptor sequences come from an adult with an advanced solid tumor such as melanoma, head and neck, liver or kidney cancer.

This clone came up once. At one end, the junction sequence differs from germline, possibly due to a read error. V is TRBV6-5 and J is TRBJ1-3; D remains ambiguous. There are 13 residues in the CDR3. Germline-derived CDR1 and CDR2 are MNHEY and SVGAGI. The CDR3 bases are TGTGCCAGCAGCTACTCCAGTGGAAACACCATATATTTT. Protein product: CASSYSSGNTIYF.

The genes are TRBV4-2 and TRBJ2-1; 9 bases line up with TRBD2. J gave up 10 bases and V 4 bases, and 11 bases lay outside the gene matches. The CDR3 contains 15 residues. Germline CDR1 LGHNA, CDR2 YNFKEQ. This CDR3 is CASSPGSGSGLEQFF. The CDR3 coding sequence is TGTGCCAGCAGCCCCGGTAGCGGGAGCGGCTTGGAGCAGTTCTTC.

This chain uses TRBV2 with TRBJ1-5; a weak D match, TRBD1 (6 bases). This CDR3 contains 14 residues. V dropped 2 bases and J dropped 3 bases, with 8 bases sitting between them. Germline V CDR1 and CDR2: SNHLY, FYNNEI. The CDR3 reads CASSEQGINQPQHF. The CDR3 DNA is TGTGCCAGCAGTGAACAGGGGATCAATCAGCCCCAGCATTTT. Full variable domain (remainder filled in from reference TRBV2 and TRBJ1-5): EPEVTQTPSHQVTQMGQEVILRCVPISNHLYFYWYRQILGQKVEFLVSFYNNEISEKSEIFDDQFSVERPDGSNFTLKIRSTKLEDSAMYFCASSEQGINQPQHFGDGTRLSIL.

The chain uses TRBV27 and TRBJ2-5; D might be TRBD2 (6 bases). CDR1 is MNHEY, CDR2 SMNVEV, per germline (reference sequence). This CDR3 is 13 amino acids long. Trimming removed 3 bases at V and 3 bases at J, with 8 bases between. The CDR3 spells CASSLWREETQYF. In DNA form, the CDR3 reads TGTGCCAGCAGTTTGTGGAGGGAAGAGACCCAGTACTTC.

The V gene is TRBV6-5, the J gene TRBJ2-3; D is uncertain. The CDR3 runs 14 residues. Germline V gene lookup returns CDR1 MNHEY and CDR2 SVGAGI. Between the trimmed V and J ends, which lost 2 bases and 4 bases, there was a span of 10 bases. CDR3 loop: CASSYSVPPDTQYF. As DNA, the CDR3 is TGTGCCAGCAGTTACAGCGTGCCCCCAGATACGCAGTATTTT.

This clone is a singleton in its sample. The CDR3 sequence is CASSRTGAGNTIYF. CDR3 DNA: TGTGCCAGCAGTCGAACAGGGGCGGGAAACACCATATATTTT. The J gene is TRBJ1-3, the V gene TRBV27, with 7 positions matching TRBD1. The CDR3 sequence is 14 residues long. V lost 5 bases to trimming and J lost 4 bases; unmatched junction nucleotides: 5. Germline V lookup: CDR1 MNHEY, CDR2 SMNVEV (reference sequence).

V usage is TRBV5-1 and J usage is TRBJ2-5, with a tentative D call TRBD2 (5 bases). Trimming removed 4 bases from V and 2 bases from J, with 9 bases in between. The CDR3 contains 13 residues. Germline assignment: CDR1 SGHRS and CDR2 YFSETQ. The CDR3 bases are TGCGCCAGCAGCCCGGGGAGACAAGAGACCCAGTACTTC. Protein sequence: CASSPGRQETQYF.

The J gene is TRBJ1-2, the V gene TRBV7-9, with 9 nucleotides matching TRBD1. The V segment lost 3 bases and the J segment 6 bases; nucleotides outside the gene matches: 2. The CDR3 is 13 amino acids. Germline lookup yields CDR1 SEHNR and CDR2 FQNEAQ (reference sequence). Written as DNA, the CDR3 is TGTGCCAGCAGCTTTCGACAGGGGGATGGCTACACCTTC. Translated: CASSFRQGDGYTF.

The rearrangement uses TRBV19 and TRBJ1-1; D ambiguous. With 6 bases removed from V and 0 bases from J, the gap between germline ends came to 14 bases. The CDR3 is 15 amino acids. Looked up from germline, CDR1 is LNHDA and CDR2 is SQIVND (reference sequence). CDR3 amino acids: CASSHRRVMNTEAFF. The DNA for the CDR3 is TGTGCCAGTAGCCACAGACGAGTCATGAACACTGAAGCTTTCTTT.

The chain is built from TRBV25-1 and TRBJ2-1, with D unclear. Trimming took 3 bases from V and 1 from J, leaving 7 bases between them. The germline V gene has CDR1 MGHDK and CDR2 SYGVNS. The CDR3 contains 14 residues. The CDR3: CASSDPRSYNEQFF. The DNA of the CDR3 is TGTGCCAGCAGTGACCCCAGATCCTACAATGAGCAGTTCTTC.

The table lists this clone with a count of one. The rearrangement joins TRBV18 to TRBJ1-5; D not certain. Germline CDR1 is KGHSH and CDR2 is LQKENI. This CDR3 contains 16 residues. Trimming took off 3 bases at V and 1 base at J, with 13 bases between the two ends. CDR3 coding DNA: TGTGCCAGCTCACCTCCCGCGGCTGAGAGCAATCAGCCCCAGCATTTT. Translating gives CASSPPAAESNQPQHF. Looking up the rest from reference TRBV18 and TRBJ1-5 gives the full variable domain: NAGVMQNPRHLVRRRGQEARLRCSPMKGHSHVYWYRQLPEEGLKFMVYLQKENIIDESGMPKERFSAEFPKEGPSILRIQQVVRGDSAAYFCASSPPAAESNQPQHFGDGTRLSIL.

This chain joins TRBV2 and TRBJ2-5; the D gene is possibly TRBD2 (5 bases). In germline, CDR1 is SNHLY, CDR2 FYNNEI. The CDR3 sequence is 11 residues long. Trimming removed 8 bases from V and 4 bases from J, with 8 bases in between. CDR3 amino acids: CASGGGETQYF. In DNA form, the CDR3 reads TGTGCCAGCGGAGGAGGAGAGACCCAGTACTTC. The full variable domain, completed using reference TRBV2 and TRBJ2-5, is EPEVTQTPSHQVTQMGQEVILRCVPISNHLYFYWYRQILGQKVEFLVSFYNNEISEKSEIFDDQFSVERPDGSNFTLKIRSTKLEDSAMYFCASGGGETQYFGPGTRLLVL.

The chain carries TRBV7-3 and TRBJ1-5, with D unclear. The CDR3 sequence is 12 residues long. Germline values: CDR1 SGHTA, CDR2 FQGTGA. V gave up 5 bases and J gave up 5 bases, with 7 bases separating them. CDR3 region: CASSTSDQPQHF. CDR3 bases: TGTGCCAGCAGCACCTCGGATCAGCCCCAGCATTTT.

In DNA, the CDR3 is TGTGCCAGCAGCGTAGGTCAACAAGGGACCTACAATGAGCAGTTCTTC. This sequence encodes CASSVGQQGTYNEQFF. This rearrangement joins TRBV9 to TRBJ2-1; no definite D call. The CDR3 contains 16 residues. Germline lookup yields CDR1 SGDLS and CDR2 YYNGEE. Deletions cut 0 bases from V and 2 bases from J, with 12 bases between.

The chain has TRBV6-5 and TRBJ1-1; 8 bases are shared with TRBD1. CDR3 length: 15 amino acids. V was pared by 5 bases and J by 4 bases, with 9 bases of the junction left unmatched. CDR1 and CDR2 from the germline V gene are MNHEY and SVGAGI. CDR3 sequence reads: CASSVQGARSTEAFF. In DNA, the CDR3 is TGTGCCAGCAGTGTTCAGGGGGCGCGGAGCACTGAAGCTTTCTTT.

V and J are TRBV18 and TRBJ2-2, with 11 bases fitting TRBD2. Germline V gene sequence: CDR1 KGHSH, CDR2 LQKENI. The junction had 6 bases not matched to a gene; V was cut back by 0 bases and J by 0 bases. The CDR3 has 19 residues. The CDR3 region is CASSPPGLAGGSNTGELFF. The CDR3 DNA sequence: TGTGCCAGCTCACCACCAGGACTAGCGGGCGGGTCGAACACCGGGGAGCTGTTTTTT.

This sequence joins TRBV5-1 and TRBJ2-3; D could derive from TRBD1 or TRBD2 (6 bases each). The CDR3 consists of 16 residues. Germline lookup yields CDR1 SGHRS and CDR2 YFSETQ. Trimming left V 1 base short and J 2 bases short, with 14 bases between. CDR3: CASSLNAGGNTDTQYF. The CDR3 nucleotides read TGCGCCAGCAGCTTGAACGCCGGGGGCAACACAGATACGCAGTATTTT.

V gene TRBV6-1 combines with J gene TRBJ2-3; 11 nucleotides align to TRBD2. The ends lost 2 bases at V and 2 bases at J; junction bases unmatched: 6. Germline CDR1 and CDR2: MNHNS and SASEGT. The CDR3 has 17 residues. The CDR3 is CASSESLLAGVTDTQYF. The CDR3 coding sequence is TGTGCCAGCAGTGAATCCCTACTAGCGGGAGTCACAGATACGCAGTATTTT.

This chain joins TRBV7-3 and TRBJ2-1, with 14 bases identical to TRBD2. Unmatched junction bases numbered 10, after V lost 6 bases and J lost 9 bases. The germline CDR1 and CDR2 sequences are SGHTA and FQGTGA. The CDR3 covers 16 residues. The CDR3 region is CASSRMGLAGDGEQFF. CDR3 DNA: TGTGCCAGCAGTCGAATGGGACTAGCGGGAGATGGTGAGCAGTTCTTC. Full variable domain (missing parts from reference TRBV7-3 and TRBJ2-1): GAGVSQTPSNKVTEKGKYVELRCDPISGHTALYWYRQSLGQGPEFLIYFQGTGAADDSGLPNDRFFAVRPEGSVSTLKIQRTERGDSAVYLCASSRMGLAGDGEQFFGPGTRLTVL.

The gene calls are TRBV6-6 and TRBJ2-2, with TRBD2 identical over 13 bases. Trimming took 8 bases from V and 9 from J; bases not matched to a gene: 3. The CDR3 runs to 13 residues. Germline loops: CDR1 MNHNY, CDR2 SVGAGI (reference sequence). CDR3 bases: TGTGCCAGCCTAGGGACTAGCGGGAGGGAGCTGTTTTTT. Translating it yields CASLGTSGRELFF.

The chain recombines TRBV5-1 with TRBJ1-1, with D possibly TRBD1 on 6 matching bases. The CDR3 consists of 15 residues. The germline CDR1 and CDR2 sequences are SGHRS and YFSETQ. Deletions cut 4 bases from V and 0 bases from J, with 13 bases between. CDR3 sequence reads: CASSVDGQMNTEAFF. DNA of the CDR3: TGCGCCAGCAGCGTGGATGGACAGATGAACACTGAAGCTTTCTTT.

The chain recombines TRBV14 with TRBJ2-1, with D perhaps being TRBD1 or TRBD2 (5 bases each). Germline CDR1 and CDR2: SGHDN and FVKESK. Trimming removed 2 bases from V and 3 bases from J, with 8 bases in between. The CDR3 loop spans 14 amino acids. The CDR3 protein is CASSQRGRYNEQFF. As DNA, the CDR3 is TGTGCCAGCAGCCAACGGGGCCGCTACAATGAGCAGTTCTTC.

In this sample, this clone turned up once. The V call is TRBV5-1, the J call TRBJ1-1; possible D gene TRBD1, 6 bases. The CDR3 sequence is 14 residues long. V was clipped by 4 bases and J by 0 bases, with 10 bases between them. Germline-derived CDR1 and CDR2 are SGHRS and YFSETQ. The CDR3 is CASSEGELNTEAFF. For the CDR3, the DNA is TGCGCCAGCAGCGAGGGGGAGTTGAACACTGAAGCTTTCTTT.

The rearrangement joins TRBV28 to TRBJ1-5; perhaps TRBD1 as D (5 bases). Per germline, CDR1 MDHEN and CDR2 SYDVKM. Trimming stripped 7 bases from V and 0 bases from J, with 16 bases between. The CDR3 contains 16 residues. The CDR3 bases are TGTGCCAGCAAACCGGGGGTGGCTTATAGCAATCAGCCCCAGCATTTT. Amino acids: CASKPGVAYSNQPQHF.

The genes are TRBV6-5 and TRBJ1-2; D is unclear. V gave up 2 bases and J gave up 7 bases, with 5 bases separating them. The CDR3 contains 11 residues. The germline CDR1 and CDR2 sequences are MNHEY and SVGAGI. CDR3 sequence (DNA): TGTGCCAGCAGTTACGGGGTTGGCTACACCTTC. It is translated as CASSYGVGYTF.

This clone has only one observation. The junction departs from the called germline gene at one end, perhaps through a read error. The CDR3: CASSWDSTQPQHF. The CDR3 DNA follows: TGTGCCAGTTCATGGGACAGCACTCAGCCCCAGCATTTT. The genes are TRBV19 and TRBJ1-5; 7 bases are shared with TRBD1. The CDR3 length is 13 residues. Germline values: CDR1 LNHDA, CDR2 SQIVND (reference sequence).